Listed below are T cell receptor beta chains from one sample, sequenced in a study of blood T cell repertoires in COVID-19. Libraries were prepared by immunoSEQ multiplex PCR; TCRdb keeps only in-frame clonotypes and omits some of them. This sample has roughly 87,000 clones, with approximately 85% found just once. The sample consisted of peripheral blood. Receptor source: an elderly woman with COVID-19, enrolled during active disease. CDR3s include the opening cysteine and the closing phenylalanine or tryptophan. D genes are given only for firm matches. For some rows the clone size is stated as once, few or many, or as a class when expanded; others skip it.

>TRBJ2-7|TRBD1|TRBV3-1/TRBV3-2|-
CASSQGGQGYPYEQYF
TGTGCCAGCAGCCAAGGGGGACAGGGCTACCCCTACGAGCAGTACTTC
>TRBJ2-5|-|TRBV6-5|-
CASSLLSWSVETQYF
TGTGCCAGCAGCCTACTTAGCTGGAGTGTCGAGACCCAGTACTTC
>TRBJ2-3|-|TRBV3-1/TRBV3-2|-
CASSQGGRGRGDTQYF
TGTGCCAGCAGCCAAGGGGGAAGGGGGAGAGGAGATACGCAGTATTTT
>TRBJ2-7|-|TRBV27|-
CASSRRQVLQYEQYF
TGTGCCAGCAGCCGACGACAGGTGTTGCAGTACGAGCAGTACTTC
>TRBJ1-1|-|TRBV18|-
CASSHTAGVEAFF
TGTGCCAGCTCACACACGGCAGGGGTTGAAGCTTTCTTT
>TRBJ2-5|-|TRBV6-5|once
CASSYQRGPQETQYF
TGTGCCAGCAGTTACCAACGAGGGCCACAAGAGACCCAGTACTTC
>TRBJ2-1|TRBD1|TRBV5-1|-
CASSRDSVTYNEQFF
TGCGCCAGCAGCCGGGACAGCGTTACCTACAATGAGCAGTTCTTC
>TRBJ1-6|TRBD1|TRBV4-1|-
CASSQALTGVNWTPLHF
TGCGCCAGCAGCCAAGCTCTCACAGGGGTAAATTGGACGCCCCTCCACTTT
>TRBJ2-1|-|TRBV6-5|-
CASRGHSYNEQFF
TGTGCCAGCAGGGGGCATTCCTACAATGAGCAGTTCTTC
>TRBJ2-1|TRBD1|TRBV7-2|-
CASSRTGASYNEQFF
TGTGCCAGCAGCCGGACAGGGGCGTCCTACAATGAGCAGTTCTTC
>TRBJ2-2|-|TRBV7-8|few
CASSQARRFDTGELFF
TGTGCCAGCAGCCAGGCCCGGAGGTTCGACACCGGGGAGCTGTTTTTT
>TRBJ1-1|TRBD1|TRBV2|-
CASSTQGALTEAFF
TGTGCCAGCAGCACACAGGGGGCGCTGACTGAAGCTTTCTTT
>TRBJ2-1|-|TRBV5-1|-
CASSGALRSSYNEQFF
TGCGCCAGCAGCGGCGCCCTCCGGAGCTCCTACAATGAGCAGTTCTTC
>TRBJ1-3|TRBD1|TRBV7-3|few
CASSPTGMGNTIYF
TGTGCCAGCAGCCCGACAGGGATGGGAAACACCATATATTTT
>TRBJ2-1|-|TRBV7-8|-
CASSSLVSGGNNEQFF
TGTGCCAGCAGCTCCCTCGTGAGCGGAGGTAACAATGAGCAGTTCTTC
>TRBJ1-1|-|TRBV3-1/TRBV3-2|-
CASSPKSRGISTEAFF
TGTGCCAGCAGCCCAAAATCGAGAGGTATATCCACTGAAGCTTTCTTT
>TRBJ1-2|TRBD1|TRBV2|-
CASIEGDRDYGYTF
TGTGCCAGCATTGAAGGGGACAGGGATTATGGCTACACCTTC
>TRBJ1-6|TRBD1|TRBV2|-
CASSDDRGWSPLHF
TGTGCCAGCAGTGACGACAGGGGTTGGTCACCCCTCCACTTT
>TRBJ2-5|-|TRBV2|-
CASSDRGKTQYF
TGTGCCAGCAGTGATCGGGGAAAGACCCAGTACTTC
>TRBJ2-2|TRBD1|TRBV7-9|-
CAAAGTGKVGGELFF
TGTGCCGCCGCCGGGACAGGGAAAGTTGGCGGGGAGCTGTTTTTT
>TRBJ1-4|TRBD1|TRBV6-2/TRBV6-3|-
CASIPGTGDEKLFF
TGTGCCAGCATCCCGGGGACAGGGGACGAAAAACTGTTTTTT
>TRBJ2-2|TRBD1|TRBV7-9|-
CASSPGQGAGELFF
TGTGCCAGCAGCCCGGGACAGGGCGCCGGGGAGCTGTTTTTT
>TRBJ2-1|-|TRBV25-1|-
CASSFFLNEQFF
TGTGCCAGCAGCTTTTTTCTCAATGAGCAGTTCTTC
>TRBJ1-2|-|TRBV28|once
CASTYSNYGYTF
TGTGCCAGCACTTATTCTAACTATGGCTACACCTTC
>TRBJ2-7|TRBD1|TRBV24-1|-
CATSNSGQGHLEQYF
TGTGCCACCAGCAACTCCGGACAGGGGCATCTGGAGCAGTACTTC
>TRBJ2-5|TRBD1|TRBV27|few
CASSWGQGQETQYF
TGTGCCAGCAGTTGGGGACAGGGGCAAGAGACCCAGTACTTC
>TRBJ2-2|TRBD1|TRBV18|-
CASSPRQGLDTGELFF
TGTGCCAGCTCACCACGACAGGGGTTGGACACCGGGGAGCTGTTTTTT
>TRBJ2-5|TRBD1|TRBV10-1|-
CASSASGTGQQETQYF
TGCGCCAGCAGTGCCTCCGGGACAGGCCAGCAAGAGACCCAGTACTTC
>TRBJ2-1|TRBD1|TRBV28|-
CASSFTPGQVVNEQFF
TGTGCCAGCAGTTTCACACCGGGACAGGTTGTAAATGAGCAGTTCTTC
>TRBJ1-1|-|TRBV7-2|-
CASSLERGIEAFF
TGTGCCAGCAGCTTAGAGCGGGGAATTGAAGCTTTCTTT
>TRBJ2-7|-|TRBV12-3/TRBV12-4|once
CASSQSGSYEQYF
TGTGCCAGCAGTCAGTCCGGGAGCTACGAGCAGTACTTC
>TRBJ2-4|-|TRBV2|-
CASSDRGKNIQYF
TGTGCCAGCAGTGACAGGGGCAAAAACATTCAGTACTTC
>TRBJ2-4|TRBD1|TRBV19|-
CASRITGGSDKNIQYF
TGTGCCAGCAGAATCACAGGGGGCTCCGACAAAAACATTCAGTACTTC
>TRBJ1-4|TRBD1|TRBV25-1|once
CASSERGQVNEKLFF
TGTGCCAGCAGTGAGAGGGGGCAGGTTAATGAAAAACTGTTTTTT
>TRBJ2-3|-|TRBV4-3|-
CASSQDPSSVPDTQYF
TGCGCCAGCAGCCAAGATCCCTCTAGCGTCCCAGATACGCAGTATTTT
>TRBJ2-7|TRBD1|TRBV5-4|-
CASSLRGGASFEQYF
TGTGCCAGCAGCTTGAGAGGGGGCGCCTCGTTCGAGCAGTACTTC
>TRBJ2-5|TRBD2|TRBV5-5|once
CASSYVAGGRETQYF
TGTGCCAGCAGCTACGTAGCGGGGGGGCGAGAGACCCAGTACTTC